A selection of T cell receptor beta chains follows, all from one sample in a study of blood T cells in healthy people across ages. MiXCR, applied by TCRdb to the 5' RACE reads, yields one record per CDR3 protein. Of more than 1.4 million distinct CDR3 sequences listed, about 40% are singletons. Sequenced sample: blood. The receptors stem from a woman between 18 and 30 years old in good health. Both conserved end residues are part of each CDR3. The D gene is left open where the match is weak. Expanded clones are given a class, and other clones once, few, many or no size at all.

few - TRBJ1-2 TRBV5-1 TGCGCCAGCAGCTTTTTCGGGAGAAGGACAGAACGGTACTATGGCTACACCTTC CASSFFGRRTERYYGYTF
- TRBD2 TRBJ2-3 TRBV6-6 TGTGCCAGCAGTTACTCGGGTCAAGCGGGGGCCCTCCAGTATTTT CASSYSGQAGALQYF
- TRBD1 TRBJ1-1 TRBV11-1 TGTGCCAGCAGCCCCCCCCGGACAGGGTTGGGAGCTTTCTTT CASSPPRTGLGAFF
- - TRBJ1-6 TRBV2 TGTGCCAGCAGTGAATTGGATGGCAATTCACCCCTCCACTTT CASSELDGNSPLHF
many - TRBJ2-4 TRBV20-1 TGCAGTGCTAGAGATCGAGGGGACAAAAACATTCAGTACTTC CSARDRGDKNIQYF
few TRBD2 TRBJ2-4 TRBV6-5 TGTGCCAGCAGTTACTCCTCGGGGGGGCAAAACATTCAGTACTTC CASSYSSGGQNIQYF
few - TRBJ1-6 TRBV2 TGTGCCAGCAGTTACACCGATTCACCCCTCCACTTT CASSYTDSPLHF
- - TRBJ2-5 TRBV18 TGTGCCAGCTCACTTCAATCAGGGTACGAGACCCAGTACTTC CASSLQSGYETQYF
- - TRBJ2-7 TRBV10-3 TGTGCCACCGCCAGTCCCTCCTACAATGAGCAGTACTTC CATASPSYNEQYF
- - TRBJ2-1 TRBV6-1 TGTGCCAGCGGTAAAGCAAATGAGCAGTTCTTC CASGKANEQFF
- - TRBJ2-7 TRBV18 TGTGCCAGCTCACCAGTTACAGCGGCGGGGCTGAGAACCTACGAGCAGTACTTC CASSPVTAAGLRTYEQYF
- - TRBJ1-3 TRBV28 TGTGCCAGCAGTTTAGTTGGGACCATATATTTT CASSLVGTIYF
- TRBD2 TRBJ2-1 TRBV7-8 TGTCCCAGCAGACTAATGCTAGCGGGGGCTAATGAGCAGTTCTTC CPSRLMLAGANEQFF
- - TRBJ2-2 TRBV5-1 TGCGCCAGCAGCTTCGCTCCGACGAACACCGGGGAGCTGTTTTTT CASSFAPTNTGELFF
few - TRBJ2-7 TRBV7-3 TGTGCCAGCAGCTTATACCCGGGGCAGAACGAGCAGTACTTC CASSLYPGQNEQYF
- - TRBJ2-7 TRBV10-3 TGTGCCATCAGTGTAGACCGGGACGGCCCCTACGAGCAGTACTTC CAISVDRDGPYEQYF
- - TRBJ2-3 TRBV25-1 TGTGCCAGCAGCCAGACGACAGCGCCAGGAGATGCGCAGTATTTT CASSQTTAPGDAQYF
once - TRBJ1-5 TRBV2 TGTGCCAGCAGACCACAGGGTCAAGGGCCCCAGCATTTT CASRPQGQGPQHF
- - TRBJ2-7 TRBV7-9 TGTGACAGCAGCAGCACTTACGAGCAGTACTTC CDSSSTYEQYF
many - TRBJ2-3 TRBV29-1 TGCAGCGCTTTAGGGAGGCCGTCAGATACGCAGTATTTT CSALGRPSDTQYF
- - TRBJ2-3 TRBV19 TGTGCCAGTAGTGTGCAGGGCAGAGATACGCAGTATTTT CASSVQGRDTQYF
- TRBD1 TRBJ1-2 TRBV20-1 TGCACCCGACAGGGTCTCAGAAATGGCTACACCTTC CTRQGLRNGYTF
few - TRBJ1-2 TRBV7-9 TGTGCCAGCAGCTTAGGAGGGGACCGGAACTATGGCTACACCTTC CASSLGGDRNYGYTF